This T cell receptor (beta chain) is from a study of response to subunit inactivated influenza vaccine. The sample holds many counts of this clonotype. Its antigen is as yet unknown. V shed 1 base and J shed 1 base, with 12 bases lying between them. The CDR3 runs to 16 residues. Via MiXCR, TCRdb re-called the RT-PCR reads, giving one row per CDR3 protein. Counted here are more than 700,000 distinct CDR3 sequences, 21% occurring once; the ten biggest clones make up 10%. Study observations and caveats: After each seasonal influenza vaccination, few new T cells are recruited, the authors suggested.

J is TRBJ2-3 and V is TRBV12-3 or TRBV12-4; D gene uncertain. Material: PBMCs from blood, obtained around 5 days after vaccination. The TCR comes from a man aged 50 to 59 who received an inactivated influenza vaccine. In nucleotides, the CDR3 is TGTGCCAGCAGTTTAGAGGGCCAGTCCCGCACAGATACGCAGTATTTT. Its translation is CASSLEGQSRTDTQYF.